The clone carrying this T cell receptor (beta chain) was found many times. V was cut by 0 bases and J by 0 bases, with 0 bases left in between. Germline V gene sequence: CDR1 MNHNS, CDR2 SASEGT. The CDR3 spans 12 residues. Orbital computed tomography and thyroid ultrasound, along with TRAb, serum thyroxine and clinical symptoms, underpinned diagnosis. PBMCs were obtained from roughly 9 ml of fresh peripheral blood. Amplified material comprised TCR beta CDR3 regions derived from RNA transcripts. Second-round multiplex PCR followed a first-round RT-PCR using HTBI primers. TCRdb fed the multiplex PCR reads into MiXCR, producing one record per CDR3 protein. Of more than 300,000 distinct CDR3 sequences listed, about 17% are singletons. The entry originates in a study of Graves' ophthalmopathy and Graves' hyperthyroidism.

This TCR was recovered from an adult woman with stable Graves' hyperthyroidism. V gene TRBV6-1 combines with J gene TRBJ2-7; D gene ambiguous. Specimen: peripheral blood. CDR3 protein: CASSEASYEQYF. CDR3 nucleotides: TGTGCCAGCAGTGAAGCCTCCTACGAGCAGTACTTC.